Sequencing of this TCR beta chain was carried out in a study of shared clonotypes between healthy human individuals. Turning to the study itself: Per-donor plates numbered three CD4 naive, three CD4 memory, two CD8 naive and one CD8 memory.

Remarks on this clone: What it recognizes is unknown.

Naive CD8 cells, CD45RO-negative and positively selected for CCR7, excluded terminally differentiated effector memory CD45RA+ cells. Measured with immunoSEQ multiplex PCR; TCRdb has only the in-frame clones, and not every one. This sample yields around 700,000 clones, of which 92% are seen a single time; 24% belongs to the top ten. Germline trimming cut 4 bases from V and 0 bases from J; bases unmatched to any gene: 4. The CDR3 consists of 15 residues. Germline assignment: CDR1 SGHNT and CDR2 YYREEE (reference sequence). General study results and limits: Estimated richness values were generally larger in naive subsets than in memory subsets. Only a few donors were included, so the genetic and exposure-history diversity represented was limited. Clonotype sharing across four donors was observed for 5% to 6.5% of naive CD4 clonotypes.

Sample: naive CD8+ T cells sorted from blood. The rearrangement links TRBV5-4 to TRBJ2-7; 10 nucleotides line up with TRBD2. The TCR comes from a man aged 30 to 45 in good health. The CDR3: CASSGGTSVSYEQYF. DNA for the CDR3: TGTGCCAGCAGCGGCGGGACTAGCGTCTCCTACGAGCAGTACTTC.